Given below is one T cell receptor (beta chain) in context. The antigen is not known. This sample was taken from a study of T-cell memory formation after mild COVID-19. The CDR3 loop spans 14 amino acids. V was clipped by 8 bases and J by 2 bases, with 15 bases between them. The germline V gene has CDR1 SGHTA and CDR2 FQGNSA. TCRdb re-derived calls from the 5' RACE reads in MiXCR, one entry per CDR3 protein. The repertoire holds about 210,000 distinct CDR3 sequences, with roughly a tenth as singletons. Points from the study as a whole: Among clones contracting day 15 to 85, CD4/CD8 was balanced, whereas later expanders leaned CD4+.

The source material was PBMCs or a T cell subset sorted from them (not recorded which). The TCR was taken from a man aged 18 to 29 who had mild COVID-19 (a few samples of this study predate the infection). Cell type and time point are not known. The chain employs TRBV7-2 and TRBJ1-2; a weak D match, TRBD1 (6 bases). The CDR3 DNA sequence: TGTGCCAGCTCGCGGGGGCTCTTGAACTATGGCTACACCTTC. Its translation is CASSRGLLNYGYTF.